Below, 16 T cell receptor beta chains from the same sample are listed, as sequenced in a study of blood T cell repertoires in COVID-19. Produced via immunoSEQ multiplex PCR; TCRdb's table is partial and in-frame only. The sample lists tens of thousands of clones; approximately 88% were seen once. Source material: peripheral blood. The receptor source for this set is a man older than 75 with active or convalescent COVID-19.

The V gene is TRBV2, the J gene TRBJ1-5; 9 bases agree with TRBD1. The CDR3 has 16 amino acids. The germline V gene has CDR1 SNHLY and CDR2 FYNNEI. V was clipped by 6 bases and J by 6 bases; unmatched bases: 12. DNA of the CDR3: TGTGCCAGCAGGATGGGGGGGGACAGGGCCGGTCAGCCCCAGCATTTT. As protein: CASRMGGDRAGQPQHF. Full variable domain (outside the CDR3, taken from reference TRBV2 and TRBJ1-5): EPEVTQTPSHQVTQMGQEVILRCVPISNHLYFYWYRQILGQKVEFLVSFYNNEISEKSEIFDDQFSVERPDGSNFTLKIRSTKLEDSAMYFCASRMGGDRAGQPQHFGDGTRLSIL.

The chain has TRBV19 and TRBJ1-2; maybe TRBD1 (6 bases). CDR3 length equals 13 residues. Per the germline V gene, CDR1 is LNHDA and CDR2 is SQIVND (reference sequence). The V gene lost 11 bases and the J gene lost 4 bases, with 17 bases spanning the gap. CDR3 protein: CAVGEGEFYGYTF. The CDR3 DNA reads as TGTGCCGTAGGGGAGGGGGAGTTCTATGGCTACACCTTC.

The chain recombines TRBV4-2 with TRBJ2-1, with 7 bases lining up with TRBD1. The germline V gene has CDR1 LGHNA and CDR2 YNFKEQ. Trimming at V came to 4 bases and at J to 7 bases, leaving 7 bases not matched to a gene. The CDR3 is 14 residues long. The CDR3 region has the DNA TGTGCCAGCAGCCCAGACAGGGTGGGGAATGAGCAGTTCTTC. This codes for CASSPDRVGNEQFF.

This clone has a handful of counts. The rearrangement joins TRBV19 to TRBJ2-5; TRBD1 agrees at 7 bases. Trimming cost V 3 bases and J 1 base; bases outside gene matches: 5. CDR3 length equals 15 residues. Germline CDR1 LNHDA, CDR2 SQIVND (reference sequence). DNA of the CDR3: TGTGCCAGTAGTATTGCCCGGGACAGCCAAGAGACCCAGTACTTC. Translating it yields CASSIARDSQETQYF.

This clone turned up a few times. This sequence joins TRBV6-2 or TRBV6-3 and TRBJ2-3; TRBD1 agrees at 9 bases. The length of the CDR3 is 15 residues. V was clipped by 4 bases and J by 0 bases; unmatched bases: 2. In germline, CDR1 is MNHEY, CDR2 SVGEGT. The chain's CDR3 is CASSSGTGSTDTQYF. CDR3 nucleotide sequence: TGTGCCAGCAGTTCTGGGACAGGGAGCACAGATACGCAGTATTTT.

V usage is TRBV7-2 and J usage is TRBJ2-3; D might be TRBD1 (5 bases). The CDR3 covers 14 residues. The ends were cut back, 2 bases at V and 5 bases at J, with 11 bases in the middle. Germline V gene data show CDR1 as SGHTA and CDR2 as FQGNSA. The DNA of the CDR3 is TGTGCCAGCAGCTTATCAGGGCCGGGAGATACGCAGTATTTT. As protein: CASSLSGPGDTQYF.

This sequence joins TRBV19 and TRBJ1-4, with D possibly being TRBD1 (6 bases). This CDR3 region has 15 residues. The ends were cut back, 8 bases at V and 6 bases at J, with 19 bases in the middle. Germline V lookup: CDR1 LNHDA, CDR2 SQIVND (reference sequence). Here the CDR3 reads CASHNRQVQHEKLFF. For the CDR3, the DNA is TGTGCCAGTCATAACCGACAGGTGCAACATGAAAAACTGTTTTTT. The full variable domain, with the rest looked up from reference TRBV19 and TRBJ1-4, is DGGITQSPKYLFRKEGQNVTLSCEQNLNHDAMYWYRQDPGQGLRLIYYSQIVNDFQKGDIAEGYSVSREKKESFPLTVTSAQKNPTAFYLCASHNRQVQHEKLFFGSGTQLSVL.

The chain carries TRBV21-1 and TRBJ2-7; the table calls TRBD1, which could not be checked here. TRBV21-1 is a pseudogene segment. The CDR3 is 15 amino acids. The CDR3 coding sequence is TGTGCCAGCAGCAACCGACAGGCTAAGTCCCACGAGCAGTACTTC. Amino acids: CASSNRQAKSHEQYF.

This clone was seen once. A junction end diverges from the germline sequence, so it may reflect a read error. The chain is built from TRBV12-3 or TRBV12-4 and TRBJ1-3; D unresolved. The CDR3 is 11 residues long. The CDR3 bases are TGTGCCAGCAGTTTAAGAGAGACCGGGTTTTTT. Amino acids: CASSLRETGFF.

V usage is TRBV10-1 and J usage is TRBJ2-1; TRBD2 agrees at 12 bases. V trimming: 0 bases; J trimming: 8 bases; junction bases outside the gene matches: 5. The CDR3 covers 16 residues. Germline CDR1 reads WNHNN; CDR2 reads SYGVQD (reference sequence). This CDR3 is CASSESTSGGIYEQFF. As DNA, the CDR3 is TGCGCCAGCAGTGAGTCCACTAGCGGGGGGATCTATGAGCAGTTCTTC.

V and J are TRBV29-1 and TRBJ1-2; 11 nucleotides align to TRBD1. The CDR3 is made up of 16 amino acids. Germline CDR1 reads SQVTM; CDR2 reads ANQGSEA. The V segment lost 3 bases and the J segment 3 bases; nucleotides outside the gene matches: 9. In nucleotides, the CDR3 is TGCAGCGTTGAGGATCCGGGACAGGGGGTTCACTATGGCTACACCTTC. Protein: CSVEDPGQGVHYGYTF.

This clone was observed a handful of times. The V call is TRBV7-2, the J call TRBJ2-1, with 9 positions matching TRBD1. This CDR3 region has 13 residues. V gave up 3 bases and J gave up 6 bases; unmatched junction bases: 0. Per germline, CDR1 SGHTA and CDR2 FQGNSA. CDR3 amino acids: CASSLDRGNEQFF. CDR3 DNA sequence: TGTGCCAGCAGCTTGGACAGGGGCAATGAGCAGTTCTTC.

The rearrangement uses TRBV3-1 (or the pseudogene TRBV3-2) and TRBJ2-3, with 9 bases lining up with TRBD2. V shed 3 bases, J shed 4 bases, and the junction held 11 bases outside the gene matches. Germline values: CDR1 LGHDT, CDR2 YNNKEL (reference sequence). The CDR3 consists of 17 residues. The CDR3 DNA follows: TGTGCCAGCAGCCAGTTCTTGATCGCGGGAGGGTCAGATACGCAGTATTTT. Its protein is CASSQFLIAGGSDTQYF.

The rearrangement uses TRBV4-3 and TRBJ2-1; D unclear. This CDR3 comprises 14 residues. Germline V lookup: CDR1 LGHNA, CDR2 YSLEER. V was cut by 8 bases and J by 0 bases, with 11 bases left in between. The CDR3 protein is CASASGYSYNEQFF. CDR3 in DNA: TGCGCCAGCGCCTCCGGTTACTCCTACAATGAGCAGTTCTTC.

This clone was seen once. The chain is built from TRBV3-1 (or the pseudogene TRBV3-2) and TRBJ2-7, with TRBD1 as a possible D gene (6 bases). Germline CDR1 LGHDT, CDR2 YNNKEL (reference sequence). Trimming took 4 bases from V and 12 from J, leaving 16 bases between them. CDR3 size: 12 residues. The CDR3 spells CASSPQGASPYF. Here the CDR3 DNA reads TGTGCCAGCAGCCCACAGGGTGCGAGTCCGTACTTC.

The chain uses TRBV28 and TRBJ2-7; 12 nucleotides align to TRBD2. The junction had 6 bases not matched to a gene; V was cut back by 3 bases and J by 6 bases. The CDR3 runs 15 residues. Per germline, CDR1 MDHEN and CDR2 SYDVKM. The CDR3 sequence: CASSLTSGRRGEQYF. CDR3 DNA sequence: TGTGCCAGCAGTTTGACTAGCGGGAGAAGGGGCGAGCAGTACTTC. Complete variable domain (other parts from reference TRBV28 and TRBJ2-7): DVKVTQSSRYLVKRTGEKVFLECVQDMDHENMFWYRQDPGLGLRLIYFSYDVKMKEKGDIPEGYSVSREKKERFSLILESASTNQTSMYLCASSLTSGRRGEQYFGPGTRLTVT.